This T cell receptor beta chain was identified in a study of CD8+CD57+ T cells in acquired aplastic anemia. Study overall: The mean DNA yield obtained from sorted CD4+ and CD8+ cells came to roughly 3.4 ug.

The junction had 10 bases not matched to a gene; V was cut back by 4 bases and J by 2 bases. CDR3 length: 16 amino acids. Germline assignment: CDR1 MGHDK and CDR2 SYGVNS. Genomic DNA acted as the template from which TCR beta VDJ combination and CDR3 sequence profiling were carried out. MiXCR was run by TCRdb on the reads, yielding one entry per CDR3 protein. The sample consists of roughly 290,000 distinct CDR3 sequences, 45% to 65% of them appearing once. Findings of the study overall: It was found that nearly 30 CD8+ CDR3 sequences were shared between patients and controls.

It was patients with CD8+CD57+ cell expansion by flow cytometry who were chosen for sequencing. Turning to this clonotype: Its antigen remains unknown.

This chain connects TRBV25-1 to TRBJ1-2; 7 bases align to TRBD1. Material: sorted CD4+, CD8+, or CD8+CD57+ T cells (not recorded which) from PBMCs. The receptor comes from a human donor with aplastic anemia. CDR3 region: CASSVGYLGQNYGYTF. The DNA for the CDR3 is TGTGCCAGCAGTGTGGGGTATTTGGGACAGAACTATGGCTACACCTTC.